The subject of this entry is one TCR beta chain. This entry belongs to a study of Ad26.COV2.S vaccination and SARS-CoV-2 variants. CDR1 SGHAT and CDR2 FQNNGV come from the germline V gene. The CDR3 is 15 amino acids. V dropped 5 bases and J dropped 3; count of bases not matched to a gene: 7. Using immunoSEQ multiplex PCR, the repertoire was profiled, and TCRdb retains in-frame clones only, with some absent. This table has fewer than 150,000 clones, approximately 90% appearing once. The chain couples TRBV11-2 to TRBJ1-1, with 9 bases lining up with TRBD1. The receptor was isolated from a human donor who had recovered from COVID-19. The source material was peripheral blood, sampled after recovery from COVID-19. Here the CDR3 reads CASSHGTGRYTEAFF. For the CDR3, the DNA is TGTGCCAGCAGCCATGGGACAGGGCGCTACACTGAAGCTTTCTTT.